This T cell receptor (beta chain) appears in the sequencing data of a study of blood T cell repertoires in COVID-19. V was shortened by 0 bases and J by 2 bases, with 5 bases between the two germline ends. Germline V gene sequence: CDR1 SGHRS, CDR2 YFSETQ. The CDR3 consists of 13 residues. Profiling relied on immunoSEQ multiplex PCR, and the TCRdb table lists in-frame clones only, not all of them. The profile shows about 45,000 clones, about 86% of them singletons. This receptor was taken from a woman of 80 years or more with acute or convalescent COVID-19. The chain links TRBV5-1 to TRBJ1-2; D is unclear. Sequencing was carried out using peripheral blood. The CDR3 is CASSLEQNYGYTF. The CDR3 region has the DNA TGCGCCAGCAGCTTGGAACAGAACTATGGCTACACCTTC.